These 22 T cell receptor beta chains were all obtained from the same sample, sequenced in a study of tumor-infiltrating lymphocytes in oesophageal squamous cell carcinoma. One entry per CDR3 protein results from TCRdb running MiXCR on the PCR reads. This sample has more than 10,000 distinct CDR3 sequences, with around 48% found just once. Sequenced input: esophageal tumor tissue. The receptors shown here come from a female donor with esophageal squamous cell carcinoma.

This clonotype has ten or more counts. This may be a read error: a much more frequent sequence differs by one nucleotide. The rearrangement uses TRBV7-2 and TRBJ2-1, with D maybe TRBD2 (6 bases). V was trimmed by 1 base and J by 10 bases, leaving 17 bases between them. Germline V gives CDR1 SGHTA, CDR2 FQGNSA. The CDR3 is 15 residues long. The CDR3 is CASSLEDYSFGEQFF. The DNA for the CDR3 is TGTGCCAGCAGCTTAGAGGACTACTCTTTTGGGGAGCAGTTCTTC.

This clonotype was seen more than once but under ten times. The chain links TRBV7-2 to TRBJ2-1; D is unresolved. CDR1 is SGHTA and CDR2 is FQGNSA in the germline V gene. Trimming left V 1 base short and J 6 bases short, with 10 bases between. This CDR3 has 14 amino acids. The CDR3 sequence is CASSLDPAANEQFF. The CDR3 bases are TGTGCCAGCAGCTTAGATCCGGCGGCCAATGAGCAGTTCTTC. Using reference TRBV7-2 and TRBJ2-1 for the parts outside the CDR3, the full variable domain is GAGVSQSPSNKVTEKGKDVELRCDPISGHTALYWYRQSLGQGLEFLIYFQGNSAPDKSGLPSDRFSAERTGGSVSTLTIQRTQQEDSAVYLCASSLDPAANEQFFGPGTRLTVL.

V usage is TRBV12-3 or TRBV12-4 and J usage is TRBJ2-3; no clear D. The CDR3 is made up of 13 amino acids. Trimming left V 5 bases short and J 0 bases short, with 6 bases between. The CDR3 loop is CASSTGSTDTQYF. DNA of the CDR3: TGTGCCAGCAGTACTGGTAGCACAGATACGCAGTATTTT.

V is TRBV6-5 and J is TRBJ2-1, with D perhaps being TRBD1 or TRBD2 (5 bases each). Looked up from germline, CDR1 is MNHEY and CDR2 is SVGAGI. The ends were cut back, 7 bases at V and 10 bases at J, with 17 bases in the middle. The length of the CDR3 is 13 residues. The CDR3 region is CASTSWGSEEQFF. The DNA of the CDR3 is TGTGCCAGCACCTCGTGGGGGTCCGAGGAGCAGTTCTTC.

This chain uses TRBV19 with TRBJ2-1, with 8 nucleotides matching TRBD1. The trim removed 2 bases at V and 10 bases at J, leaving 10 bases unmatched. Germline loops: CDR1 LNHDA, CDR2 SQIVND (reference sequence). This CDR3 region has 15 residues. The CDR3 region is CASSISSGQGHEQFF. The CDR3 coding sequence is TGTGCCAGTAGTATATCATCTGGACAGGGCCACGAGCAGTTCTTC.

A note on this clonotype: A read error may be the cause here, since a much bigger clone is one base away. This chain links TRBV11-1 with TRBJ2-7; D is uncertain. The DNA end is more similar to TRBJ2-1, so the J call may be wrong. This CDR3 region has 14 residues. CDR1 and CDR2 (germline): SGHAT, FQDESV (reference sequence). CDR3 bases: TGTGCCAGCAGCGACCGTTCTATCCAAGAGACCCAGTTCTTC. It codes for CASSDRSIQETQFF.

The V gene is TRBV11-3, the J gene TRBJ2-1; 7 bases agree with TRBD1. The junction had 12 bases not matched to a gene; V was cut back by 10 bases and J by 6 bases. The CDR3 covers 14 residues. In germline, CDR1 is SGHNT, CDR2 YENEEA. CDR3 protein: CATNRDSVVNEQFF. CDR3 coding DNA: TGTGCCACTAACCGGGACAGCGTGGTCAATGAGCAGTTCTTC.

This clonotype ranks as medium-sized. The V call is TRBV7-9, the J call TRBJ2-7; 8 bases line up with TRBD2. There are 14 residues in the CDR3. Germline V gene sequence: CDR1 SEHNR, CDR2 FQNEAQ (reference sequence). V dropped 5 bases and J dropped 3; count of bases not matched to a gene: 6. In nucleotides, the CDR3 is TGTGCCAGCAGCCAGCGGGAGCCTTTCTACGAGCAGTACTTC. Its translation: CASSQREPFYEQYF.

CDR3 sequence: CASSPHTGNEQFF. The CDR3 region has the DNA TGTGCCAGCAGTCCCCACACAGGGAATGAGCAGTTCTTC. This chain links TRBV12-3 or TRBV12-4 with TRBJ2-5, with D possibly being TRBD1 (6 bases). The J call may be faulty, since TRBJ2-1 better matches the DNA end. The CDR3 sequence is 13 residues long.

The gene calls are TRBV27 and TRBJ1-6; D not resolved. CDR3 length: 15 amino acids. Germline-derived CDR1 and CDR2 are MNHEY and SMNVEV (reference sequence). V was cut by 8 bases and J by 0 bases, with 11 bases left in between. The chain's CDR3 is CASRRGSSYNSPLHF. CDR3 nucleotides: TGTGCCAGCCGTAGAGGGAGCTCCTATAATTCACCCCTCCACTTT.

The V and J genes are TRBV7-9 and TRBJ1-1; unclear D gene. CDR3 length equals 13 residues. Germline loops: CDR1 SEHNR, CDR2 FQNEAQ (reference sequence). V lost 2 bases and J lost 6, with 10 bases in between. The CDR3 DNA sequence: TGTGCCAGCAGCTTACGAGCGTCAGCTGAAGCTTTCTTT. Protein sequence: CASSLRASAEAFF.

The chain carries TRBV12-3 or TRBV12-4 and TRBJ2-3; 8 nucleotides align to TRBD2. There are 14 residues in the CDR3. Trimming at V came to 6 bases and at J to 3 bases, leaving 5 bases not matched to a gene. The CDR3 nucleotides read TGTGCCAGCAGAGCGGGAGCGATTACAGATACGCAGTATTTT. This codes for CASRAGAITDTQYF.

The chain joins TRBV7-8 to TRBJ2-1, with TRBD2 matching over 13 bases. This CDR3 comprises 15 residues. The trim removed 5 bases at V and 5 bases at J, leaving 3 bases unmatched. CDR1 is SGHVS, CDR2 FQNEAQ, per germline. CDR3 in DNA: TGTGCCAGCAGCCATGGGACTAGCGGGGACAATGAGCAGTTCTTC. It translates to CASSHGTSGDNEQFF.

The rearrangement uses TRBV7-6 and TRBJ2-5, with D perhaps given as TRBD1 or TRBD2 (6 bases each). Gene TRBJ2-1 matches the end of the DNA better, so the J call may be wrong. Germline values: CDR1 SGHVS, CDR2 FNYEAQ. CDR3 size: 15 residues. The CDR3 DNA follows: TGTGCCAGCAGCCCCTCGGGGGCTGTGTACAATGAGCAGTTCTTC. Its translation: CASSPSGAVYNEQFF.

The gene calls are TRBV12-3 or TRBV12-4 and TRBJ2-3; tentatively, D is TRBD2 (6 bases). This CDR3 spans 13 amino acids. V was trimmed by 6 bases and J by 0 bases, leaving 7 bases between them. The CDR3 DNA is TGTGCCAGCAGCCTAGCGAGCACAGATACGCAGTATTTT. Translating it yields CASSLASTDTQYF.

Worth noting for this clonotype: One junction end does not reproduce the germline sequence, and a read error may be involved. The chain has TRBV7-7 and TRBJ2-1, with 8 bases aligning to TRBD2. The CDR3 has 14 residues. Germline V lookup: CDR1 SSHAT, CDR2 FNYEAQ (reference sequence). CDR3 region: CASSERGGAGELYF. CDR3 DNA: TGTGCTAGCAGCGAACGGGGGGGTGCCGGGGAGCTGTACTTC.

The chain carries TRBV28 and TRBJ2-7, with 9 positions matching TRBD1. The J call may be mistaken, given a closer DNA end match to TRBJ2-5. CDR3 length equals 15 residues. Germline lookup yields CDR1 MDHEN and CDR2 SYDVKM. CDR3 residues: CASSLPGQGGETQYF. Written as DNA, the CDR3 is TGTGCCAGCAGTCTTCCGGGACAGGGAGGAGAGACCCAGTACTTC.

J is TRBJ2-5 and V is TRBV5-4, with a possible D match to TRBD1 (6 bases). This CDR3 is built from 13 residues. The V end was cut by 0 bases, the J end by 11 bases, with 14 bases between. Looked up from germline, CDR1 is SGHNT and CDR2 is YYREEE (reference sequence). The CDR3 nucleotides are TGTGCCAGCAGCTTGGTTGAGCGGACAGAGCAGTACTTC. Translating it yields CASSLVERTEQYF. The full variable domain, with the rest looked up from reference TRBV5-4 and TRBJ2-5, is ETGVTQSPTHLIKTRGQQVTLRCSSQSGHNTVSWYQQALGQGPQFIFQYYREEENGRGNFPPRFSGLQFPNYSSELNVNALELDDSALYLCASSLVERTEQYFGPGTRLLVL.

V usage is TRBV7-3 and J usage is TRBJ2-1, with unresolved D. The J call may be mistaken, given a closer DNA end match to TRBJ2-5. The CDR3 loop spans 12 amino acids. CDR1 and CDR2 (germline): SGHTA, FQGTGA. CDR3 region: CASSSIGETQYF. The CDR3 DNA reads TGTGCCAGCAGCTCCATCGGGGAGACCCAGTACTTC.

In this sample, this clonotype turned up many times. This may arise from a read error, as a much more abundant clone is one base away. The chain couples TRBV6-1 to TRBJ2-5, with D possibly TRBD2 on 6 matching bases. Trimming left V 6 bases short and J 11 bases short, with 16 bases between. Germline CDR1 reads MNHNS; CDR2 reads SASEGT. The CDR3 is made up of 12 amino acids. The CDR3 region has the DNA TGTGCCAGCAGCCCCCGGGGGTATGAGCAGTACTTC. It encodes CASSPRGYEQYF.

This clonotype was counted at least ten times. This CDR3 is CASTSTSGSYEQYF. CDR3 nucleotides: TGTGCCAGCACCTCGACTAGCGGCTCCTACGAGCAGTACTTC. The chain links TRBV27 to TRBJ2-7; 9 nucleotides align to TRBD2. Germline lookup yields CDR1 MNHEY and CDR2 SMNVEV (reference sequence). The trim removed 7 bases at V and 0 bases at J, leaving 4 bases unmatched. There are 14 residues in the CDR3.

This clonotype ranks as medium-sized. The chain combines TRBV5-1 with TRBJ2-1, with D perhaps matching TRBD2 (6 bases). V shed 5 bases and J shed 6 bases, with 12 bases lying between them. This CDR3 contains 13 residues. Germline loops: CDR1 SGHRS, CDR2 YFSETQ. The CDR3 region has the DNA TGCGCCAGCAGTGGCGGGACCCGCAATGAGCAGTTCTTC. As protein: CASSGGTRNEQFF.